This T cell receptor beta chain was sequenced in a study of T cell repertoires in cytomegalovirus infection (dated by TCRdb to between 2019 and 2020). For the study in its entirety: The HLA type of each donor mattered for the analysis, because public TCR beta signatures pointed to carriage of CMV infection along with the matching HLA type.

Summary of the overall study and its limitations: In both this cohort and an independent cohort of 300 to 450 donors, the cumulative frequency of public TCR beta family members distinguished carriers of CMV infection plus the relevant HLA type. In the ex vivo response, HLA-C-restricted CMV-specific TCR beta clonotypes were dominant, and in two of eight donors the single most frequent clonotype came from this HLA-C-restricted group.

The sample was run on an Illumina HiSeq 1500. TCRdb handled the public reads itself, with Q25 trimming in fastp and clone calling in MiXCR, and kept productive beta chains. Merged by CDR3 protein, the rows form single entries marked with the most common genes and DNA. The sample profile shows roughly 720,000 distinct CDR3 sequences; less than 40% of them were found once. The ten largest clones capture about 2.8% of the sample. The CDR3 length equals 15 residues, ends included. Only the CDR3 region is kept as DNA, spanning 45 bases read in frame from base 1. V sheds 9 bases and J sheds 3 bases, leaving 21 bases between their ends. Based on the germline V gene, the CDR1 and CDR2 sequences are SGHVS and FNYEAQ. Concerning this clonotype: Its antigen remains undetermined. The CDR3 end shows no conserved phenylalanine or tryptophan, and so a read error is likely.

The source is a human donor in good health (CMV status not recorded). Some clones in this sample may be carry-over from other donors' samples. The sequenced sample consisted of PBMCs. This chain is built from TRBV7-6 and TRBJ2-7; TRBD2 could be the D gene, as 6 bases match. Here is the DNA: TGTGCCAGGTGCTTAGCGGCCGGGACCAGCTACGAGCAGTACTTA. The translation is CARCLAAGTSYEQYL.